This TCR beta chain is from a study of cytomegalovirus exposure and HLA in healthy donors (dated by TCRdb to the late 2010s). Study-wide context: The roughly 670 repertoires of the first cohort and the 95 to 150 validation repertoires were produced on the same platform, according to a later analysis. Besides the first cohort of approximately 670 subjects, a separate validation cohort made up of 120 different subjects was used. High-throughput TCR immunosequencing, statistical association of individual TCRs with disease status, and machine learning were combined to predict cytomegalovirus infection status. The aim of the study was to test whether cataloging public T cell receptors could identify signatures of past pathogen exposure.

The receptor library was made with the immunoSEQ multiplex PCR assay. The study's processing was this. A statistical classification framework was built to diagnose cytomegalovirus status from the catalog of TCR beta chain sequences. TCRdb re-hosts the immuneACCESS table, in-frame sequences only. Its copies lack some clones; in the studies checked, an unresolved V gene accounts for under half of them, and the cause for the rest is not known. V, J and clone size are those of that table, while D and trimming were read from the DNA. This sample lists approximately 110,000 clones; over 90% were detected once. 1% to 1.5% of the sample goes to the ten largest clones. On the study overall, not on this receptor specifically: The authors suggested that the approach could potentially be generalized to other disease states and immunological phenotypes. In the study, around 150 TCR beta chains were listed as associated with cytomegalovirus. Most TCR sequences were observed very rarely across donors, whereas some public TCRs were present in many individuals. All 120 or so repertoires were used to score co-occurrence in the validation cohort in a later analysis, because that analysis had no HLA typing for the cohort. Subsequent analysis determined that TCRs grouped into clusters in the first cohort also showed a tendency toward co-occurrence across the 130 or so validation repertoires, and 90% to 95% of cluster scores exceeded 0. A few of the identified cytomegalovirus-associated TCR beta chains were confirmed in vitro to be specific for cytomegalovirus antigens. In both the original and validation cohorts, the classifier was reported to diagnose cytomegalovirus status with high specificity and sensitivity.

Notes on this clone: Its antigen has not been determined. Per-base quality was not reported, and no clone a single base away is much larger than it.

The germline V gene encodes CDR1 MDHEN and CDR2 SYDVKM. From the cysteine up to the phenylalanine, the CDR3 has a length of 14 residues. Just CDR3 DNA is preserved here, 42 bases in frame from base 1. Trimming takes 5 bases off V and 6 bases off J; junction bases not matched to a gene: 8. The donors belonged to the validation cohort of about 120 subjects, which was separate from the approximately 610-subject first cohort. The clonotype originates from a young woman in good health and CMV-seronegative. The sequenced sample was PBMCs. The chain employs TRBV28 and TRBJ1-2; a stretch of 8 junction bases matches TRBD1. The bases are TGTGCCAGCAGTCTATTCGGACAGGGACATGGCTACACCTTC. Translated, it reads CASSLFGQGHGYTF.